The source of this T cell receptor (beta chain) is a study of cytomegalovirus exposure and HLA in healthy donors (dated by TCRdb to the late 2010s). For the study in its entirety: In an earlier analysis of roughly 590 of the donors, around 290 Gb of sequence data and approximately 120 million unique TCR beta sequences from 180 million or so T cells were reported. The genetic ancestry cluster associated with self-reported Caucasian donors included 70% to 85% of the 300 to 450 genotyped donors. HLA typing included class I and class II loci at four-digit resolution. Alongside the repertoire data, information on donor age, sex, ethnicity and CMV serostatus was compiled. To study patterns of TCR occurrence, a later analysis re-analyzed previously published TCR beta repertoires from 666 donors and added high-resolution HLA genotyping. To predict cytomegalovirus infection status, the study combined high-throughput TCR immunosequencing, statistical association of individual TCRs with disease status, and machine learning. About 300 gigabases of sequencing data and approximately 92 million unique TCR sequences made up an early release that covered under 750 HLA-typed donors. Among almost 400 genotyped donors of the cohort, an average of about 240,000 unique TCR beta nucleotide sequences were sequenced per donor, about a sixth of them non-productive. Besides the first cohort of hundreds of subjects, a separate validation cohort made up of roughly 120 different subjects was used. A later genetic analysis took genome-wide SNP genotypes for about 60% of the roughly 670 donors and used that subset as a discovery cohort. The study aimed to test whether cataloging public T cell receptors could reveal signatures of past pathogen exposure. To decide whether each TCR beta V gene segment behaved as functional or pseudogenic, an earlier analysis of several hundred of the donors relied on high-throughput TCR beta sequencing. The study used immunosequencing to profile the T cell repertoires of about 670 subjects and linked those repertoires to cytomegalovirus serostatus. Typing coverage varied by locus: about 620-630 donors for A, B, C, DRB1 and DQB1; some 520 for DQA1; approximately 610 for DPA1; 450 to 480 for DPB1. Rather than using new phenotypic data, the later analysis identified candidate immune exposures from TCR beta sequences and from how often those sequences occurred across donors. Four to six DR-DQ haplotypes were handled as single units for association and clustering because linkage in the cohort was strong. All discovery cohort repertoires had been generated using a single sequencing platform. Findings and caveats that apply to the study as a whole: The study gave a list of under 200 TCR beta chains associated with cytomegalovirus. Because the 87-base-pair reads could not distinguish some IMGT-functional V segments, including TRBV6-2 and TRBV6-3, those segments were excluded. Roughly uniform sequencing depth across donors was assumed in presence/absence analyses, although this assumption may not hold. The classifier was reported to diagnose cytomegalovirus status with high specificity and sensitivity in both the original cohort and the validation cohort. The sequencing pipeline was judged likely to have produced a cluster of highly shared sequence variants as a technical artifact. A later analysis associated 17,000 or so TCR beta sequences with specific HLA alleles at a false discovery rate of 0.05. In a later analysis, TCR association rates were found to vary across HLA loci, with the most associated TCRs seen for DRB1 alleles and the fewest for HLA-C alleles. A further reported finding was that TCR beta sequences accurately predicted the HLA-A and HLA-B alleles for most subjects in the first cohort. An earlier analysis of approximately 540 of the donors showed that most TCR beta V segments appeared in productive rearrangements either about 87% or about 30% of the time, which broadly matched IMGT annotations. In a later analysis, HLA-associated TCR beta chains were found to be more clonally expanded and to have lower generation probabilities than equally common non-associated chains. An association between a missense DCLRE1C variant and V-gene and J-gene trimming of TCR beta chains was found in a later genetic analysis and replicated in an independent cohort. For the cohort, immune exposure information was limited to CMV serostatus. Linkage disequilibrium might explain the correlated functional status among segregating V segments, but an unknown experimental factor could not be excluded. Only TCR beta chains were sequenced in this cohort, and the absence of alpha or paired-chain data limited detectable features. A later genetic analysis reported fewer N-insertions in productive TCRs among donors in an Asian-associated ancestry cluster than the roughly 650-donor mean. Assigning TCR associations to individual alleles was difficult when HLA alleles, especially DR and DQ, strongly co-occurred. Most TCR sequences were observed very rarely across donors, whereas some public TCRs were present in many individuals. About 15 rarely observed V segments, including chromosome 9 orphons, were excluded from the earlier analysis of almost 600 of the donors because counts were too low. According to a later analysis, most CMV-associated TCR beta chains appeared to be HLA-restricted, and the HLA associations seemed to be driven largely by CMV exposure. In vitro tests confirmed that three of the cytomegalovirus-associated TCR beta chains recognize cytomegalovirus antigens. The authors suggested that the approach could potentially be extended to other disease states and immunological phenotypes. HLA typing was unavailable for some donors at each locus, so association tests used only the typed subset. In a later analysis, several top co-occurrence clusters were reported to appear linked to parvovirus B19, influenza, CMV and Epstein-Barr virus.

Concerning this clone: No antigen is known for it. Base qualities were left out, and no much larger clone turns up one base away.

The library was built by means of the immunoSEQ multiplex PCR assay. The multiplex PCR relied on a mix of 60 forward primers for TCR Vbeta segments and 13 reverse primers for TCR Jbeta segments. Amplification of the CDR3 region of rearranged TCR beta genes was performed with a multiplex PCR assay on genomic DNA. On the Illumina HiSeq System, the amplified TCR beta libraries were sequenced as 87-base-pair reads. In the paper's pipeline: A later analysis counted tens of millions of unique TCR beta chains across the 550 to 750 repertoires, and around 9.9 million of these chains were shared by at least two donors. Raw reads were error-corrected and collapsed into unique sequences by a nearest-neighbor algorithm in which closely related sequences were merged to remove PCR and sequencing errors. Alignment of CDR3 sequences to IMGT reference sequences was used to assign V, D and J gene segments. For a sequence to be retained, at least a six-nucleotide match to both a V gene segment and a J gene segment was required. Rearrangements were called productive when the CDR3 lacked stop codons and stayed in frame with V and J; all others were non-productive. Following IMGT convention, CDR3 was defined as the stretch from the second conserved V-encoded cysteine up to the conserved J-encoded phenylalanine. In an earlier analysis of 587 of the donors, sequences lacking an unambiguous match to a single V gene segment were excluded. In an earlier analysis of several hundred of the donors, V segments were called functional above 56.7% productive rearrangements and were called segregating when the between-donor standard deviation exceeded 5%. A statistical classification framework was developed to diagnose cytomegalovirus status using the catalog of TCR beta chain sequences. In a later analysis, TCR nucleotide sequences were compared against IMGT/GENE-DB human TR gene sequences so that V and J genes could be assigned. In a later analysis, CDR3 sequences and most-parsimonious VDJ recombination scenarios were assigned using the TCRdist pipeline. A later analysis defined each TCR beta chain by its CDR3 amino acid sequence plus V-gene family, and excluded reads lacking a unique V-gene family. As a way to deal with suspected cross-contamination and a sequencing artifact, a later analysis dropped nearly 600 nucleotide sequences that were highly shared and had low generation probability. A later analysis calculated a clonal expansion index for each public chain from normalized within-repertoire ranks of inferred template counts. Generation probabilities in a later analysis came from a VDJ recombination model fitted to out-of-frame rearrangements, and those results were checked against IGoR. In a later analysis, TCR-TCR, TCR-HLA and TCR-CMV co-occurrence was scored with hypergeometric tests, and a repertoire-size bias correction was applied to TCR pairs. A later analysis estimated false discovery rates by permuting HLA or CMV assignments 20 times. In a later analysis, co-occurring TCRs were grouped using DBSCAN, and TCRdist sequence similarity was added for clustering within HLA-allele-positive subsets. Co-occurrence clustering excluded repertoires with fewer than 30,000 or more than 120,000 public chains, plus five with anomalous nucleotide sharing. Imported from immuneACCESS, the table was reduced by TCRdb to in-frame sequences with V and J called. These copies leave out some clones; in studies compared against another copy, an unresolved V gene accounts for under half, and the cause of the remainder is not known. That table furnishes V, J and clone size, whereas the DNA furnished D and trimming. Here the sample has approximately 150,000 clones; about three quarters occur a single time. Roughly 0.7% of the sample rests with the top ten.

In total, just over 650 healthy bone marrow donors made up the cohort. All cohort members were sampled while nominally healthy, although unrecorded immune exposures were likely present. The donor tested CMV seronegative, placing the donor among the 350 or so seronegative members of the cohort. A peripheral blood sample was collected from each donor, and TCR beta sequencing was performed on peripheral blood mononuclear cells. Genomic DNA was extracted from the blood cell samples with the Qiagen DNeasy Blood Extraction Kit. The germline V gene (reference sequence) gives CDR1 as MNHNY and CDR2 as SVGAGI. V gives up 3 bases and J gives up 2 bases, and the segment between their germline ends measures 11 bases. There are 16 amino acids in the CDR3, from cysteine to phenylalanine inclusive. Only the CDR3 region is kept as DNA, spanning 48 bases read in frame from base 1.

The chain links TRBV6-6 with TRBJ2-6; the D gene is perhaps TRBD1, from 6 matching bases. Input material: PBMCs. The TCR sequence derives from a male donor in good health and CMV-seronegative. Here is the DNA: TGTGCCAGCAGTTATACACAGGGAGCTGGGGCCAACGTCCTGACTTTC. This translates into CASSYTQGAGANVLTF.